Here is one T cell receptor beta chain with its context. No antigen is known for it. Primers included in the PCR were 60 Vbeta and 13 Jbeta primers. The protocol was immunoSEQ multiplex PCR, while the TCRdb copy is restricted to in-frame clones and leaves out a portion. The table lists about 120,000 clones, 82% of them singletons, with 2.5% in the top ten. Germline CDR1 and CDR2: SEHNR and FQNEAQ (reference sequence). Trimming pared 4 bases from V and 4 bases from J, leaving 8 bases between. The CDR3 is made up of 13 amino acids. The sample is drawn from a study of cytomegalovirus exposure and HLA in healthy donors. General observations from the study: Some public TCRs appeared in many individuals, while most sequences were rare. Later, an analysis showed that TCR beta chains associated with HLA were more clonally expanded than others that were equally common. A later analysis found common viral pathogens apparently linked to several of the most significant clusters. Previously analyzed data showed that most TCR beta V segments were productive at a frequency of about 87% or about 30%.

This clonotype was obtained from a woman in her late teens or twenties in good health and CMV-seronegative. V gene TRBV7-9 combines with J gene TRBJ2-1, with a possible D match to TRBD2 (5 bases). The sequenced sample was PBMCs. In DNA, the CDR3 is TGTGCCAGCAGCTCGGGGTCTTACAATGAGCAGTTCTTC. As protein: CASSSGSYNEQFF.